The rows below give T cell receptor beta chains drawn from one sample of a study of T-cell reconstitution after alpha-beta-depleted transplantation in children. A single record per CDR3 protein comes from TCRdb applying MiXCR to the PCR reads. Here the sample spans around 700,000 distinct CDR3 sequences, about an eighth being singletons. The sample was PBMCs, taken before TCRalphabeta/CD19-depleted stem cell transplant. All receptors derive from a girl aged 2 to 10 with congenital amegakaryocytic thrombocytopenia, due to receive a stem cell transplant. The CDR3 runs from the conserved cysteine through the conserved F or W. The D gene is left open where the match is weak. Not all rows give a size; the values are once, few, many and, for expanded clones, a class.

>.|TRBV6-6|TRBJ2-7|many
TGTGCCAGCAGGTCTAGCAGCTACGAGCAGTACTTC
CASRSSSYEQYF
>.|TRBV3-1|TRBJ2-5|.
TGTGCCAGCAGCCGAATCCAGGGGAGAGAGACCCAGTACTTC
CASSRIQGRETQYF
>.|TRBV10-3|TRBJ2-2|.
TGTGCCATCAGTGAGTCGGGAAGCACCGGGGAGCTGTTTTTT
CAISESGSTGELFF
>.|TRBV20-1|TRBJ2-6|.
TGCAGTGCTAGAGCAGGCTCCGGGGCCAACGTCCTGACTTTC
CSARAGSGANVLTF
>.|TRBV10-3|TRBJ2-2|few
TGTGCCATCAGGCGGGACGGGAACACCGGGGAGCTGTTTTTT
CAIRRDGNTGELFF
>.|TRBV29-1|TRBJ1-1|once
TGCAGCGTTAAAAACAGGCCTGCCCGATCGTTGAACACTGAAGCTTTCTTT
CSVKNRPARSLNTEAFF
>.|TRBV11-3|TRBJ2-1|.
TGTGCCAGCAGCCAAAGAGAAGGGACCGATTACAATGAGCAGTTCTTC
CASSQREGTDYNEQFF
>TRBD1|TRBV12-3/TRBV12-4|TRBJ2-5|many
TGTGCCAGCAGTTTCGACAGGGGAGAGACCCAGTACTTC
CASSFDRGETQYF
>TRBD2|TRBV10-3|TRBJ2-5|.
TGTGCCATCAGTGCTGATCTAGCGGGAGTCGGTGAGACCCAGTACTTC
CAISADLAGVGETQYF
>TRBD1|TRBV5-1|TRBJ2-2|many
TGTGCCAGCAGCTTTGGGACAGGGAACACCGGGGAGCTGTTTTTT
CASSFGTGNTGELFF
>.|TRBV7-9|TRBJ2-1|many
TGTGCCAGCAGCCCAAGAGGGGGAAGCTCCTACAATGAGCAGTTCTTC
CASSPRGGSSYNEQFF
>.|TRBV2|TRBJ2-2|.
TGTGCCATCCCAAGTGGGAACGGCGGGGAGCTGCTTTTT
CAIPSGNGGELLF
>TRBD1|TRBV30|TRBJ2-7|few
TGTGCCTGGACCGCCGGGACAGGGGTTTCCGAGCAGTACTTC
CAWTAGTGVSEQYF
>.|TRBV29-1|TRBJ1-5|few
TGCAGCGTCCTTCTGGGCAGGGATCAGCCCCAGCATTTT
CSVLLGRDQPQHF
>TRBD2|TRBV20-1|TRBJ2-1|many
TGCAGTGCTACGGACGGTTTGACTAGCGGGGACTACAATGAGCAGTTCTTC
CSATDGLTSGDYNEQFF
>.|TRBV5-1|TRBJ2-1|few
TGCGCCAGCAGCACGCAAAAAACTAGTCTTTCTGTTTATGAGCAGTTCTTC
CASSTQKTSLSVYEQFF
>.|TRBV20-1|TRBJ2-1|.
TGCAGTGCTAGAAGGACCGCGGGAAATGAGCAGTTCTTC
CSARRTAGNEQFF
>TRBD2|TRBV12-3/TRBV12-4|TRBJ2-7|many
TGTGCCAGCAGTACCCGGGTTCGGGAGGTGGTGTACGAGCAGTACTTC
CASSTRVREVVYEQYF
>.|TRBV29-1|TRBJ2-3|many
TGCAGCATCCGTCCGGAGAACACAGATACGCAGTATTTT
CSIRPENTDTQYF
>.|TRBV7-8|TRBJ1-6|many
TGTGCCAGCAGCCAGAATTCACCCCTCCACTTT
CASSQNSPLHF
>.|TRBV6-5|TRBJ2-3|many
TGTGCCAGCAGTTACTCGAAAGATACGCAGTATTTT
CASSYSKDTQYF
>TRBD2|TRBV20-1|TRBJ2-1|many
TGCAGTGCTCCCTCCGGACTAGGAGGCAATGAGCAGTTCTTC
CSAPSGLGGNEQFF
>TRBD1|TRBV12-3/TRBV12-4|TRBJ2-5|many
TGTGCCAGCAGTCTCCGGGACAGGCGGGAGACCCAGTACTTC
CASSLRDRRETQYF
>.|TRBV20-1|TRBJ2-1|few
TGCAGTGCTAAGCCCGGGAGAGCAAATGAGCAGTTCTTC
CSAKPGRANEQFF
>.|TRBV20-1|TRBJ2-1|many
TGCAGTGCCGTGGAGGGCCTCTACAATGAGCAGTTCTTC
CSAVEGLYNEQFF
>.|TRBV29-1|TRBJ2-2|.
TGCAGCGTTTTATCCAGAGTCCCCGACGGGGAGCTGTTTTTT
CSVLSRVPDGELFF
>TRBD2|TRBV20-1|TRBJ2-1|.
TGCAGTGCTAGGGATAGCGGGAAGAGCTCCTACAATGAGCAGTTCTTC
CSARDSGKSSYNEQFF
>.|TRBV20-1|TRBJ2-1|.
TGCAGTGCTAGTACCGACAATGAGCAGTTCTTC
CSASTDNEQFF
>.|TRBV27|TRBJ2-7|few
TGTGCCAGCAGTCCTCGTTCTCGGAGTATTGGGTACGAGCAGTACTTC
CASSPRSRSIGYEQYF